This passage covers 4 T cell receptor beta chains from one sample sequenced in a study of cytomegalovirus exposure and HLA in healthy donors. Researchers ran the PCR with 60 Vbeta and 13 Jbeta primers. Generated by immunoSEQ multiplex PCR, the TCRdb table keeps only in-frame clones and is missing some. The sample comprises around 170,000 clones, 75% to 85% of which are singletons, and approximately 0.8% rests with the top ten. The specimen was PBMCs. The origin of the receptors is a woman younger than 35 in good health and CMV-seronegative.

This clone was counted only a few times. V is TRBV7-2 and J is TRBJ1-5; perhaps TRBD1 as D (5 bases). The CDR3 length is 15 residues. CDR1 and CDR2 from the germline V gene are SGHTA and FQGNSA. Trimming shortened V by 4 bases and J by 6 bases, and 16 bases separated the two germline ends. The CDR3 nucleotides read TGTGCCAGCAGCTCGTATTACACCGGGGGTCAGCCCCAGCATTTT. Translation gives CASSSYYTGGQPQHF.

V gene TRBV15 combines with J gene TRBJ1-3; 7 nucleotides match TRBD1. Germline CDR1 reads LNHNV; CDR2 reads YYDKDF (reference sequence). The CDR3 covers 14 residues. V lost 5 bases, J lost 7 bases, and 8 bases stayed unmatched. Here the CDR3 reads CATSVDRRGNTIYF. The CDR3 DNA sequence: TGTGCCACCAGCGTGGACAGGCGTGGGAACACCATATATTTT.

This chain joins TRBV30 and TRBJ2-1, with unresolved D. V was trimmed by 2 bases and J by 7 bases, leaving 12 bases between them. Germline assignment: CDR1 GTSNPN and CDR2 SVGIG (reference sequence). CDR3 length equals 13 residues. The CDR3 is CAWSLTVRNEQFF. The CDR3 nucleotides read TGTGCCTGGAGTCTCACAGTTAGGAATGAGCAGTTCTTC. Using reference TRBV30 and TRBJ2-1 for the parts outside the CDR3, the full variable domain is SQTIHQWPATLVQPVGSPLSLECTVEGTSNPNLYWYRQAAGRGLQLLFYSVGIGQISSEVPQNLSASRPQDRQFILSSKKLLLSDSGFYLCAWSLTVRNEQFFGPGTRLTVL.

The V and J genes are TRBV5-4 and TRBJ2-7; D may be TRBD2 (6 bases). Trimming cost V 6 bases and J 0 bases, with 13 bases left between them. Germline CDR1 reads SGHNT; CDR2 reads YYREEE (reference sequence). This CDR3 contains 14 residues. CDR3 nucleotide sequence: TGTGCCAGCACTTGGGGCGGGAACTCCTACGAGCAGTACTTC. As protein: CASTWGGNSYEQYF.